A selection of T cell receptor beta chains follows, all from one sample in a study of response to subunit inactivated influenza vaccine. Via MiXCR, TCRdb re-called the RT-PCR reads, giving one row per CDR3 protein. The table lists about 650,000 distinct CDR3 sequences, around a sixth of them singletons, with around a tenth in the top ten. Sequenced here: PBMCs from blood, sampled 11 to 12 days after vaccination. Receptors originate from a man between 50 and 59 years old who received an inactivated influenza vaccine. CDR3s include the opening cysteine and the closing phenylalanine or tryptophan. The D gene is left open where the match is weak. A clone size is listed for some rows: how often the clone was seen (once, few, many), or a class if it is expanded.

j_call clone_size cdr3_length d_call v_call cdr3_nt cdr3_aa
TRBJ1-5 few 14 . TRBV10-3 TGTGCCATCAGTGAAGGGGAAATCAATCAGCCCCAGCATTTT CAISEGEINQPQHF
TRBJ2-3 few 14 . TRBV20-1 TGCAGTACTCCGATGGGGATTTGGACAGATACGCAGTATTTT CSTPMGIWTDTQYF
TRBJ2-5 many 16 TRBD2 TRBV7-2 TGTGCCAGCAGGACACCCGGGACTAGCGGCCAAGAGACCCAGTACTTC CASRTPGTSGQETQYF
TRBJ2-7 few 15 . TRBV6-2/TRBV6-3 TGTGCCAGCAGTTACTCTGGGGAACGTACCTACGAGCAGTACTTC CASSYSGERTYEQYF
TRBJ2-6 . 19 TRBD1 TRBV7-3 TGTGCCAGCAGCTTAGAAGGGACAGGGGTCATTTCTGGGGCCAACGTCCTGACTTTC CASSLEGTGVISGANVLTF
TRBJ2-1 few 15 . TRBV5-1 TGCGCCAGCAGCTTGGTTCCAGATTCCTACAATGAGCAGTTCTTC CASSLVPDSYNEQFF
TRBJ2-3 . 15 TRBD2 TRBV20-1 TGCAGTGCTCAGAACCGGGGGGGAAGCACAGATACGCAGTATTTT CSAQNRGGSTDTQYF
TRBJ2-7 . 16 TRBD1 TRBV5-1 TGCGCCAGCAGCTTGGCCCTGGACAGGGATCCCTACGAGCAGTACTTC CASSLALDRDPYEQYF
TRBJ1-2 . 12 . TRBV5-1 TGCGCCAGCAGCCCGGACGGCAGCGGCTACACCTTC CASSPDGSGYTF
TRBJ2-3 few 14 TRBD2 TRBV5-6 TGTGCCAGCAGCCTCCAGCTAGCGGGAGATACGCAGTATTTT CASSLQLAGDTQYF
TRBJ2-1 . 19 TRBD2 TRBV11-1 TGTGCCAGCAGCACAAATAAGGGGGTCGGGGGGGCCATCTACAATGAGCAGTTCTTC CASSTNKGVGGAIYNEQFF
TRBJ2-5 few 15 . TRBV9 TGTGCCAGCAGCGTAGCTTGGGGGGTGGGAGAGACCCAGTACTTC CASSVAWGVGETQYF
TRBJ1-4 . 13 . TRBV2 TGTGCCAGCAGAGAGGGCCCCTCCGGAAAACTGTTTTTT CASREGPSGKLFF
TRBJ2-2 few 13 . TRBV24-1 TGTGCCACCAGCTCCTTCCGCACCGGGGAGCTGTTTTTT CATSSFRTGELFF
TRBJ2-7 . 15 TRBD1 TRBV28 TGTGCCAGCAGCCCTCCGGGACAGGGGTTTGACGAGCAGTACTTC CASSPPGQGFDEQYF